The 2 T cell receptor beta chains listed next were all sequenced from one sample in a study of blood T cell repertoires in COVID-19. Some clones are missing from TCRdb's copy, which holds only in-frame ones; the method was immunoSEQ multiplex PCR. The sample comprises fewer than 60,000 clones, approximately 78% of which are singletons, and under 35% rests with the top ten. The source material was peripheral blood. The receptors were gathered from a man aged 55 to 70 with COVID-19, enrolled during active disease.

The CDR3 here is CASSQEGARGYTF. CDR3 DNA: TGTGCCAGCAGCCAGGAGGGGGCTCGAGGCTACACCTTC. This chain links TRBV5-4 with TRBJ1-2; 7 bases match TRBD1. With 4 bases clipped from V and 8 bases from J, the junction kept 8 bases outside the gene matches. This CDR3 has 13 residues. In germline, CDR1 is SGHNT, CDR2 YYREEE (reference sequence).

CDR3 nucleotides: TGTGCCAGCAGTGAGTGGCGGGGTGGGGAGACCCAGTACTTC. As protein: CASSEWRGGETQYF. This sequence joins TRBV2 and TRBJ2-5; maybe TRBD2 (6 bases). Germline-derived CDR1 and CDR2 are SNHLY and FYNNEI. The CDR3 has 14 amino acids. With 3 bases removed from V and 5 bases from J, the gap between germline ends came to 13 bases.